Listed below are T cell receptor beta chains from one sample, sequenced in a study of T cells in Graves' hyperthyroidism and ophthalmopathy. TCRdb re-derived calls from the multiplex PCR reads in MiXCR, one entry per CDR3 protein. The data hold 410,000 or so distinct CDR3 sequences, with about 15% observed a single time. Sequencing was carried out using blood. The source is a man in his late teens or twenties with Graves' ophthalmopathy. Both conserved end residues are part of each CDR3. Each record gives: D gene, J gene, V gene, clone size, CDR3 protein, CDR3 DNA. A D gene is named only where the DNA matches it firmly. Clone sizes are given selectively: once, few, many, or a class where the clone is expanded.

>.|TRBJ2-1|TRBV2|many
CASSPDGNNEQFF
TGTGCCAGCAGTCCCGACGGAAACAATGAGCAGTTCTTC
>TRBD1|TRBJ2-2|TRBV7-9|.
CASSLAQGARTGELFF
TGTGCCAGCAGCTTAGCGCAGGGGGCGAGGACCGGGGAGCTGTTTTTT
>TRBD2|TRBJ2-1|TRBV29-1|many
CSASWTSGPYNEQFF
TGCAGCGCCTCCTGGACTAGCGGACCCTACAATGAGCAGTTCTTC
>TRBD1|TRBJ2-7|TRBV3-1|many
CASSQGQGALAYEQYF
TGTGCCAGCAGCCAGGGACAGGGGGCGCTTGCCTACGAGCAGTACTTC
>.|TRBJ1-6|TRBV6-4|few
CASSDGAGNNSPLHF
TGTGCCAGCAGTGACGGGGCAGGCAATAATTCACCCCTCCACTTT
>.|TRBJ2-2|TRBV28|many
CASSLRAYTGELFF
TGTGCCAGCAGTTTAAGGGCTTACACCGGGGAGCTGTTTTTT
>.|TRBJ1-1|TRBV5-1|many
CASSRRNTEAFF
TGCGCCAGCAGCAGACGGAACACTGAAGCTTTCTTT
>.|TRBJ2-7|TRBV4-1|.
CASSRAPGHYEQYF
TGCGCCAGCAGCCGAGCTCCGGGACACTACGAGCAGTACTTC
>.|TRBJ1-2|TRBV27|many
CASRGQHYGYTF
TGTGCCAGCCGGGGACAACACTATGGCTACACCTTC
>.|TRBJ2-3|TRBV20-1|many
CSAYAKFSTDTQYF
TGCAGTGCTTATGCCAAATTTAGCACAGATACGCAGTATTTT
>TRBD1|TRBJ1-5|TRBV13|few
CASSYHRQGNQPQHF
TGTGCCAGCAGCTACCACCGACAGGGGAATCAGCCCCAGCATTTT
>TRBD2|TRBJ2-3|TRBV24-1|.
CATSYREASTDTQYF
TGTGCCACCAGTTACCGGGAGGCCTCCACAGATACGCAGTATTTT
>TRBD1|TRBJ2-5|TRBV20-1|many
CSARRRDRAQETQYF
TGCAGTGCTAGACGCCGGGACAGGGCACAAGAGACCCAGTACTTC
>TRBD2|TRBJ2-5|TRBV30|few
CAWRASGGETQYF
TGTGCCTGGAGGGCTAGCGGGGGGGAGACCCAGTACTTC
>TRBD2|TRBJ2-3|TRBV20-1|many
CSARVLGAGATDTQYF
TGCAGTGCTAGAGTGCTCGGAGCGGGGGCCACAGATACGCAGTATTTT
>TRBD1|TRBJ2-7|TRBV3-1|many
CASSEPGTGAYEQYF
TGTGCCAGCAGCGAACCCGGGACAGGGGCCTACGAGCAGTACTTC
>.|TRBJ2-7|TRBV7-9|many
CASSPKGTRFSPLYEQYF
TGTGCCAGCAGCCCCAAAGGGACAAGATTTTCCCCCCTCTACGAGCAGTACTTC
>TRBD2|TRBJ2-1|TRBV7-2|.
CASSLTSGGTFNEQFF
TGTGCCAGCAGCTTAACTAGCGGGGGGACGTTCAATGAGCAGTTCTTC
>TRBD2|TRBJ2-3|TRBV24-1|.
CATSEQSSGRLLTDTQYF
TGTGCCACCAGTGAACAATCTAGCGGGAGGTTACTCACAGATACGCAGTATTTT
>.|TRBJ2-2|TRBV19|many
CATGLGGNTGELFF
TGTGCCACCGGGTTGGGGGGCAACACCGGGGAGCTGTTTTTT
>.|TRBJ2-7|TRBV6-1|.
CASTITPSYEQYF
TGTGCCAGCACCATTACCCCCTCCTACGAGCAGTACTTC
>.|TRBJ1-2|TRBV18|many
CASSPPQNYGYTF
TGTGCCAGCTCACCACCGCAGAACTATGGCTACACCTTC
>.|TRBJ2-7|TRBV20-1|many
CSASRVAGAYEQYF
TGCAGTGCTAGTAGGGTTGCCGGAGCCTACGAGCAGTACTTC
>.|TRBJ1-5|TRBV2|many
CASSSNTLSNQPQHF
TGTGCCAGCAGTTCTAACACCCTTAGCAATCAGCCCCAGCATTTT
>.|TRBJ2-3|TRBV6-1|many
CASSEKYGDSTDTQYF
TGTGCCAGCAGTGAAAAGTACGGGGATAGCACAGATACGCAGTATTTT
>TRBD1|TRBJ1-2|TRBV5-6|few
CASSLAPTGNYGYTF
TGTGCCAGCAGCTTGGCCCCGACAGGGAACTATGGCTACACCTTC
>TRBD2|TRBJ2-1|TRBV7-3|many
CASSLNSFAGGPDNEQFF
TGTGCCAGCAGCTTAAATAGTTTCGCGGGAGGGCCTGACAATGAGCAGTTCTTC
>TRBD2|TRBJ2-1|TRBV2|many
CASSEVASGVNEQFF
TGTGCCAGCAGTGAAGTGGCTAGCGGGGTAAATGAGCAGTTCTTC
>.|TRBJ2-1|TRBV11-3|many
CASSPGPNNEQFF
TGTGCCAGCAGCCCCGGGCCTAACAATGAGCAGTTCTTC
>.|TRBJ1-2|TRBV6-1|many
CASSELGSFGGYTF
TGTGCCAGCAGTGAATTGGGGTCCTTCGGGGGCTACACCTTC
>TRBD2|TRBJ2-3|TRBV5-1|many
CASSGGISTDTQYF
TGCGCCAGCTCGGGGGGAATTAGCACAGATACGCAGTATTTT
>TRBD2|TRBJ2-7|TRBV19|many
CASSWSGVSYEQYF
TGTGCCAGTAGTTGGAGCGGGGTCTCCTACGAGCAGTACTTC
>.|TRBJ2-7|TRBV5-5|.
CASSPAGEQYF
TGTGCCAGCAGCCCGGCAGGGGAGCAGTACTTC
>.|TRBJ2-3|TRBV18|many
CASSPRDTDTQYF
TGTGCCAGCTCCCCCCGGGACACCGATACGCAGTATTTT
>TRBD2|TRBJ2-7|TRBV14|few
CASSPSSGSTYEQYF
TGTGCCAGCAGCCCCTCTAGCGGGAGCACCTACGAGCAGTACTTC
>.|TRBJ1-4|TRBV2|few
CASSSPADSQILEKLFF
TGTGCCAGCAGTTCACCCGCGGACAGCCAGATTCTGGAAAAACTGTTTTTT
>.|TRBJ1-2|TRBV24-1|many
CATSEQRNYGYTF
TGTGCCACCAGCGAACAACGAAACTATGGCTACACCTTC
>.|TRBJ2-6|TRBV19|.
CASSRGAQTDSGANVLTF
TGTGCCAGTAGTAGGGGCGCGCAGACAGACTCTGGGGCCAACGTCCTGACTTTC
>.|TRBJ1-2|TRBV29-1|.
CSVEGGANYGYTF
TGCAGCGTTGAGGGGGGAGCTAACTATGGCTACACCTTC
>TRBD1|TRBJ1-2|TRBV7-9|.
CASSLTGTGGLWHGYTF
TGTGCCAGCAGCTTGACCGGGACAGGGGGACTATGGCATGGCTACACCTTC
>.|TRBJ2-3|TRBV4-1|many
CASSQDLGGIDTDTQYF
TGCGCCAGCAGCCAAGATTTGGGTGGGATTGACACAGATACGCAGTATTTT
>TRBD2|TRBJ2-1|TRBV6-2/TRBV6-3|many
CASSFSGGAYNEQFF
TGTGCCAGCAGTTTTAGCGGGGGGGCCTACAATGAGCAGTTCTTC
>.|TRBJ1-1|TRBV5-6|few
CASSPVDRRNTEAFF
TGTGCCAGCAGCCCGGTTGACAGGAGGAACACTGAAGCTTTCTTT
>.|TRBJ1-2|TRBV25-1|.
CASSDRGQGSAGYTF
TGTGCCAGCAGTGACCGCGGGCAGGGTTCGGCTGGCTACACCTTC
>.|TRBJ2-7|TRBV6-1|many
CASRTVGEQYF
TGTGCCAGCCGCACCGTGGGGGAGCAGTACTTC
>TRBD2|TRBJ2-3|TRBV2|once
CASIYSGSGTDTQYF
TGTGCCAGCATCTATAGCGGGTCCGGCACAGATACGCAGTATTTT
>.|TRBJ1-5|TRBV11-2|.
CASSLDLGHSNQPQHF
TGTGCCAGCAGCTTAGATTTAGGCCATAGCAATCAGCCCCAGCATTTT
>TRBD1|TRBJ1-5|TRBV28|many
CASSSDRAFYQPQHF
TGTGCCAGCAGTTCGGACAGGGCCTTTTACCAGCCCCAGCATTTT
>TRBD1|TRBJ1-5|TRBV6-5|few
CASSPSRDRGPGNQPQHF
TGTGCCAGCAGTCCGTCCCGGGACAGGGGGCCTGGGAATCAGCCCCAGCATTTT
>.|TRBJ2-5|TRBV27|many
CASSPSAQQETQYF
TGTGCCAGCAGTCCCTCCGCCCAGCAAGAGACCCAGTACTTC
>.|TRBJ2-5|TRBV4-1|many
CASSHGVQETQYF
TGCGCCAGCAGCCATGGCGTCCAAGAGACCCAGTACTTC
>TRBD2|TRBJ2-5|TRBV6-1|many
CASRPRMSAGGETQYF
TGTGCCAGCAGACCCCGCATGTCAGCGGGAGGGGAGACCCAGTACTTC
>.|TRBJ1-1|TRBV20-1|.
CSARGSRNTEAFF
TGCAGTGCTAGAGGCTCGAGGAACACTGAAGCTTTCTTT
>.|TRBJ2-1|TRBV6-4|few
CASSPKGQPFYNEQFF
TGTGCCAGCAGTCCTAAGGGGCAGCCTTTTTACAATGAGCAGTTCTTC
>TRBD1|TRBJ1-5|TRBV6-5|few
CASSYTRQGTGNQPQHF
TGTGCCAGCAGTTATACCAGACAAGGGACAGGCAATCAGCCCCAGCATTTT
>TRBD1|TRBJ1-5|TRBV19|few
CASRRTGVRNQPQHF
TGTGCCAGTAGGCGGACAGGGGTACGCAATCAGCCCCAGCATTTT
>.|TRBJ1-2|TRBV4-1|few
CASSQEHSYTF
TGCGCCAGCAGCCAAGAGCACAGCTACACCTTC
>.|TRBJ1-3|TRBV18|.
CASSPMTGLSGNTIYF
TGTGCCAGCTCACCCATGACAGGCCTCTCTGGAAACACCATATATTTT